A single sample gave rise to the 9 T cell receptor beta chains below, sequenced in a study of T cell responses to AZD1222 COVID-19 vaccine (dated by TCRdb to the early 2020s). The library was produced with the immunoSEQ multiplex PCR assay. As stored in TCRdb, this immuneACCESS dataset retains in-frame rearrangements with V and J assigned. A fraction of the clones does not appear; measured against another copy, unresolved V genes explain less than half of the discrepancy, and the remainder lacks a known reason. Counted in this sample were about 200,000 clones; 85% to 95% of them appeared once. The ten most abundant clones make up over 1% of the sample. This specimen's time point label, interpreted: baseline before first vaccination. Sequenced here: peripheral blood, sampled on day 0 of AZD1222 vaccination. The receptors were sampled from an adult in good health.

This rearrangement joins TRBV3-1 (or the pseudogene TRBV3-2) to TRBJ2-5; D possibly corresponds to TRBD1 (6 bases). Germline V gene sequence: CDR1 LGHDT, CDR2 YNNKEL (reference sequence). The CDR3 consists of 17 residues. V was pared by 0 bases and J by 4 bases, with 18 bases between. CDR3 residues: CASSQELTRGGRETQYF. The CDR3 nucleotides read TGTGCCAGCAGCCAAGAGCTAACCAGAGGGGGACGAGAGACCCAGTACTTC.

J is TRBJ2-1 and V is TRBV13; D possibly corresponds to TRBD1 (6 bases). CDR3 length: 12 amino acids. The germline gives CDR1 PRHDT, CDR2 FYEKMQ (reference sequence). The V end was cut by 5 bases, the J end by 7 bases, with 9 bases between. The CDR3 loop reads CASSRGGNEQFF. CDR3 nucleotides: TGTGCCAGCAGCCGAGGGGGTAATGAGCAGTTCTTC.

The chain joins TRBV2 to TRBJ2-6; no clear D gene. This CDR3 has 15 residues. The germline CDR1 and CDR2 sequences are SNHLY and FYNNEI. The V gene lost 2 bases and the J gene lost 0 bases, with 5 bases spanning the gap. CDR3 coding DNA: TGTGCCAGCAGTGAATCGGACTCTGGGGCCAACGTCCTGACTTTC. Its translation: CASSESDSGANVLTF. Drawing the rest from reference TRBV2 and TRBJ2-6, the complete variable domain is EPEVTQTPSHQVTQMGQEVILRCVPISNHLYFYWYRQILGQKVEFLVSFYNNEISEKSEIFDDQFSVERPDGSNFTLKIRSTKLEDSAMYFCASSESDSGANVLTFGAGSRLTVL.

The rearrangement links TRBV6-6 to TRBJ1-2; 11 bases match TRBD1. Per germline, CDR1 MNHNY and CDR2 SVGAGI (reference sequence). With V trimmed by 3 bases and J by 7 bases, 7 bases remained unmatched. This CDR3 is 15 amino acids long. The CDR3, as DNA: TGTGCCAGCAGTTATGGTCCCGGGACAGGGGGTGGCTACACCTTC. Protein sequence: CASSYGPGTGGGYTF.

The chain recombines TRBV30 with TRBJ1-1; D gene uncertain. Looked up from germline, CDR1 is GTSNPN and CDR2 is SVGIG (reference sequence). V lost 5 bases to trimming and J lost 3 bases, with 10 bases between them. The CDR3 contains 12 residues. The CDR3 loop reads CAWFRRDTEAFF. In DNA form, the CDR3 reads TGTGCCTGGTTTAGGCGGGACACTGAAGCTTTCTTT.

The J gene is TRBJ1-2, the V gene TRBV6-1; D remains ambiguous. The CDR3 runs to 15 residues. Looked up from germline, CDR1 is MNHNS and CDR2 is SASEGT. Trimming removed 1 base from V and 1 base from J, with 10 bases in between. CDR3 region: CASSEVGGRNYGYTF. For the CDR3, the DNA is TGTGCCAGCAGTGAAGTAGGTGGCCGTAACTATGGCTACACCTTC.

The V gene is TRBV5-1, the J gene TRBJ2-3; a weak D match, TRBD2 (5 bases). The V gene lost 4 bases and the J gene lost 1 base, with 16 bases spanning the gap. There are 16 residues in the CDR3. Germline V gives CDR1 SGHRS, CDR2 YFSETQ. In DNA form, the CDR3 reads TGCGCCAGCAGCCGGGCCCACCGGCGGGGCACAGATACGCAGTATTTT. Its translation: CASSRAHRRGTDTQYF.

The V gene is TRBV6-6, the J gene TRBJ1-2; maybe TRBD1 (5 bases). Germline V gives CDR1 MNHNY, CDR2 SVGAGI (reference sequence). Trimming removed 5 bases at V and 5 bases at J, with 15 bases between. The CDR3 length is 14 residues. This CDR3 reads CASSPPGRMYGYTF. Here the CDR3 DNA reads TGTGCCAGCAGTCCTCCGGGACGGATGTATGGCTACACCTTC.

The rearrangement links TRBV30 to TRBJ1-2, with 8 bases that match TRBD1. The germline V gene has CDR1 GTSNPN and CDR2 SVGIG (reference sequence). Losses at the gene ends were 2 bases for V and 3 bases for J; bases not matched to a gene: 2. The CDR3 length is 13 residues. CDR3 sequence reads: CAWSQGADYGYTF. The CDR3 DNA sequence: TGTGCCTGGAGTCAGGGGGCAGACTATGGCTACACCTTC.